This T cell receptor beta chain derives from a study of beta chain features in type 1 diabetes. Looking at the study overall: Patients looked much like healthy donors when it came to age, gender and cell yields. Points from the study as a whole: Moderate but significant shortening of TCRB CDR3s was recorded in all four CD4+ subsets from Type 1 diabetes patients. A closer apparent resemblance between naive, central memory and Treg TCRB repertoires was seen in patients than in healthy donors.

Sorting that relied on CD45RO/CCR7/CD25/CD127/CD95/CD27 yielded CD4+ naive, central memory, regulatory and stem cell-like memory cells. CDR1 MNHEY and CDR2 SVGAGI come from the germline V gene. The CDR3 totals 13 residues. Trimming cost V 6 bases and J 6 bases; bases outside gene matches: 8. This clone was counted between two and nine times. Its target is not known. Since all of the isolated RNA was reverse transcribed, expressed TCRB transcripts were what got sequenced. Only in-frame clones appear in the TCRdb table, and some are missing; sequencing was by immunoSEQ multiplex PCR. Of under 800,000 clones listed, around 15% are singletons.

The V gene is TRBV6-5, the J gene TRBJ2-7, with TRBD1 identical over 7 bases. This clonotype was sampled from a man aged 18 to 30 in good health. The sequencing sample was made of naive CD4+ T cells from blood. As DNA, the CDR3 is TGTGCCAGCAGCTACGGACAGGTCCTCGAGCAGTACTTC. Residues: CASSYGQVLEQYF.